The next 25 T cell receptor beta chains were all read from a single sample in a study of blood T cell repertoires in COVID-19. Clones were read by immunoSEQ multiplex PCR, and TCRdb kept only the in-frame ones, dropping some. Found here are fewer than 350,000 clones, 65% to 90% of them singletons; the top ten hold roughly 2.9%. Sequencing was done on a sample of peripheral blood. Receptors were obtained from a woman aged 55 to 70 with active or convalescent COVID-19.

This sequence joins TRBV5-4 and TRBJ2-2; D perhaps matches TRBD2 (6 bases). Germline CDR1 and CDR2: SGHNT and YYREEE (reference sequence). The CDR3 sequence is 15 residues long. V gave up 4 bases and J gave up 2 bases, with 12 bases separating them. The CDR3 DNA sequence: TGTGCCAGCAGCGGGGGGAGTCGAAACACCGGGGAGCTGTTTTTT. Translating gives CASSGGSRNTGELFF.

The chain is built from TRBV9 and TRBJ2-1; 7 bases fit TRBD2. The CDR3 is made up of 15 amino acids. Trimming removed 0 bases from V and 4 bases from J; junction bases left unmatched: 4. Germline assignment: CDR1 SGDLS and CDR2 YYNGEE. CDR3 region: CASSVEGGEYNEQFF. The CDR3 DNA reads as TGTGCCAGCAGCGTAGAGGGAGGGGAGTACAATGAGCAGTTCTTC. Complete variable domain (other parts from reference TRBV9 and TRBJ2-1): DSGVTQTPKHLITATGQRVTLRCSPRSGDLSVYWYQQSLDQGLQFLIQYYNGEERAKGNILERFSAQQFPDLHSELNLSSLELGDSALYFCASSVEGGEYNEQFFGPGTRLTVL.

J is TRBJ2-5 and V is TRBV7-2; 9 bases are shared with TRBD2. This CDR3 contains 17 residues. CDR1 and CDR2 (germline): SGHTA, FQGNSA. With V trimmed by 1 base and J by 4 bases, 10 bases remained unmatched. The CDR3 region has the DNA TGTGCCAGCAGCTTAGGTGAAGCGGGGGGCTGGCGAGAGACCCAGTACTTC. Protein sequence: CASSLGEAGGWRETQYF.

The V gene is TRBV6-6, the J gene TRBJ2-3; D not resolved. V was clipped by 0 bases and J by 6 bases, with 4 bases between them. Germline V gene sequence: CDR1 MNHNY, CDR2 SVGAGI (reference sequence). This CDR3 has 12 amino acids. The CDR3 sequence: CASSYSEDTQYF. The CDR3 bases are TGTGCCAGCAGTTACTCAGAGGATACGCAGTATTTT.

The rearrangement uses TRBV15 and TRBJ2-7; 7 nucleotides align to TRBD2. V was pared by 0 bases and J by 2 bases, with 13 bases of the junction left unmatched. This CDR3 is built from 18 residues. The germline V gene encodes CDR1 LNHNV and CDR2 YYDKDF (reference sequence). The CDR3 protein is CATSRDVPGREWTYEQYF. DNA for the CDR3: TGTGCCACCAGCAGAGATGTACCGGGGCGGGAGTGGACCTACGAGCAGTACTTC.

The chain joins TRBV4-2 to TRBJ2-5; TRBD2 matches at 7 bases. The CDR3 length is 15 residues. After removal of 1 base from V and 2 bases from J, the junction contained 4 bases not matched to a gene. CDR1 is LGHNA, CDR2 YNFKEQ, per germline. The CDR3 DNA sequence: TGTGCCAGCAGCCAAGGGCCAGCGGGACAAGAGACCCAGTACTTC. Its protein is CASSQGPAGQETQYF.

V and J are TRBV6-1 and TRBJ2-7, with TRBD1 matching over 7 bases. With 4 bases clipped from V and 2 bases from J, the junction kept 11 bases outside the gene matches. This CDR3 is built from 16 residues. The V gene's germline CDR1 is MNHNS and CDR2 SASEGT. For the CDR3, the DNA is TGTGCCAGCAGTGCGTCACCCGGGACAGTGGCCTACGAGCAGTACTTC. It is translated as CASSASPGTVAYEQYF.

V gene TRBV3-1 (or the pseudogene TRBV3-2) combines with J gene TRBJ1-1; 11 positions agree with TRBD1. From germline, CDR1 is LGHDT and CDR2 YNNKEL (reference sequence). V gave up 1 base and J gave up 5 bases; unmatched junction bases: 6. This CDR3 contains 16 residues. DNA for the CDR3: TGTGCCAGCAGCCAAGCCGGGACAGGGGGACAAACTGAAGCTTTCTTT. Amino acid sequence: CASSQAGTGGQTEAFF.

CDR3 nucleotides: TGTGCCAGCAGCCCACACTACAGGGGGATTCAGCCCCAGCATTTT. Translation gives CASSPHYRGIQPQHF. The chain links TRBV21-1 to TRBJ1-5; no check of the table's D call, TRBD1, against the DNA was made. TRBV21-1 is a pseudogene locus. This CDR3 is 15 amino acids long.

About this clone itself: At the DNA level, this CDR3 is encoded by other sequences in the same sample as well. The rearrangement links TRBV29-1 to TRBJ1-1; TRBD1 might be the D (5 bases). Germline lookup yields CDR1 SQVTM and CDR2 ANQGSEA. Trimming stripped 1 base from V and 0 bases from J, with 6 bases between. The CDR3 covers 13 residues. CDR3 in amino acids: CSVEGGMNTEAFF. In DNA, the CDR3 is TGCAGCGTTGAAGGGGGCATGAACACTGAAGCTTTCTTT.

This chain joins TRBV2 and TRBJ1-4, with D possibly TRBD1 on 6 matching bases. The CDR3 covers 15 residues. V lost 6 bases and J lost 0, with 11 bases in between. From germline, CDR1 is SNHLY and CDR2 FYNNEI. CDR3 nucleotide sequence: TGTGCCAGCAGCCAGGGGCCTTCAACTAATGAAAAACTGTTTTTT. This encodes CASSQGPSTNEKLFF.

This chain links TRBV6-5 with TRBJ2-1, with a possible D match to TRBD2 (5 bases). Germline V gives CDR1 MNHEY, CDR2 SVGAGI. The CDR3 is 12 amino acids. The V end was cut by 6 bases, the J end by 5 bases, with 8 bases between. The CDR3, as DNA: TGTGCCAGCAGCCGCGGGCACAATGAGCAGTTCTTC. Its protein product is CASSRGHNEQFF.

The chain couples TRBV6-2 or TRBV6-3 to TRBJ2-5; TRBD2 matches 13 bases. J gave up 5 bases and V 2 bases, and 14 bases lay outside the gene matches. Germline V gene data show CDR1 as MNHEY and CDR2 as SVGEGT. This CDR3 is built from 19 residues. The CDR3 region is CASSYALGLAGAQAETQYF. The CDR3 region has the DNA TGTGCCAGCAGTTACGCCTTAGGACTAGCGGGGGCCCAGGCTGAGACCCAGTACTTC.

The sample holds a few counts of this clone. Different DNA sequences within this sample yield the same CDR3. The gene calls are TRBV5-1 and TRBJ2-1; 8 nucleotides line up with TRBD2. The V gene end was trimmed by 0 bases and the J gene end by 4 bases; junction bases not matched to a gene: 3. CDR3 length equals 15 residues. Germline V lookup: CDR1 SGHRS, CDR2 YFSETQ. The CDR3 is CASSLAAGGYNEQFF. The CDR3 nucleotides are TGCGCCAGCAGCTTGGCCGCGGGGGGATACAATGAGCAGTTCTTC.

The V and J genes are TRBV7-9 and TRBJ2-3, with D perhaps matching TRBD1 (5 bases). There are 15 residues in the CDR3. CDR1 is SEHNR and CDR2 is FQNEAQ in the germline V gene (reference sequence). V gave up 1 base and J gave up 1 base, with 9 bases separating them. The CDR3 region has the DNA TGTGCCAGCAGCTTAGTTCAGGGCGGCACAGATACGCAGTATTTT. Translating gives CASSLVQGGTDTQYF.

The rearrangement joins TRBV12-1 to TRBJ2-7; the tabulated D call, TRBD1, remains unverified against the DNA. TRBV12-1 is an annotated pseudogene. The CDR3 runs to 15 residues. CDR3 bases: TGTGCCAGCTACTTGATAGGGACAGGGTTTTACGAGCAGTACTTC. Translation gives CASYLIGTGFYEQYF.

Only a few counts were recorded for this clone. This chain links TRBV27 with TRBJ1-2; TRBD1 might be the D (6 bases). The CDR3 covers 12 residues. Trimming shortened V by 4 bases and J by 10 bases, and 13 bases separated the two germline ends. CDR1 is MNHEY, CDR2 SMNVEV, per germline (reference sequence). This chain's CDR3 is CASSSATGPYTF. CDR3 sequence (DNA): TGTGCCAGCAGTTCAGCGACAGGACCCTACACCTTC.

J is TRBJ1-2 and V is TRBV14; 8 bases agree with TRBD1. The V gene's germline CDR1 is SGHDN and CDR2 FVKESK. CDR3 length: 18 amino acids. The ends lost 4 bases at V and 2 bases at J; junction bases unmatched: 15. CDR3 amino acids: CASSRKLLGDRNNYGYTF. The CDR3 DNA reads as TGTGCCAGCAGCCGAAAACTTTTGGGGGACAGGAACAACTATGGCTACACCTTC.

The gene calls are TRBV19 and TRBJ2-1; 7 bases map to TRBD1. The CDR3 consists of 15 residues. Trimming removed 7 bases from V and 2 bases from J; junction bases left unmatched: 8. The germline CDR1 and CDR2 sequences are LNHDA and SQIVND (reference sequence). The CDR3 DNA reads TGTGCCAGTACTCGGGACAGCCTTCCCTACAATGAGCAGTTCTTC. Protein product: CASTRDSLPYNEQFF.

This clone was seen just once. V and J are TRBV27 and TRBJ1-1; 7 bases line up with TRBD1. J gave up 3 bases and V 4 bases, and 23 bases lay outside the gene matches. Germline V gene data show CDR1 as MNHEY and CDR2 as SMNVEV (reference sequence). The CDR3 is 20 residues long. The CDR3 is CASSSSRRRQGLRLDTEAFF. The CDR3 nucleotides read TGTGCCAGCAGTTCCTCGCGTAGGAGACAGGGCCTTAGATTGGACACTGAAGCTTTCTTT.

The chain uses TRBV19 and TRBJ1-3; D is uncertain. The CDR3 is 14 amino acids. The germline V gene has CDR1 LNHDA and CDR2 SQIVND (reference sequence). V lost 3 bases and J 3 bases, leaving 9 bases between the germline ends. The CDR3 loop reads CASSIPVRGNTIYF. The CDR3 nucleotides read TGTGCCAGTAGTATTCCAGTTCGTGGAAACACCATATATTTT. The whole variable domain, remainder taken from reference TRBV19 and TRBJ1-3, is DGGITQSPKYLFRKEGQNVTLSCEQNLNHDAMYWYRQDPGQGLRLIYYSQIVNDFQKGDIAEGYSVSREKKESFPLTVTSAQKNPTAFYLCASSIPVRGNTIYFGEGSWLTVV.

This clone has just a few counts. V usage is TRBV5-4 and J usage is TRBJ2-1; TRBD2 aligns across 12 bases. This CDR3 contains 19 residues. V shed 5 bases, J shed 8 bases, and the junction held 20 bases outside the gene matches. The germline V gene encodes CDR1 SGHNT and CDR2 YYREEE (reference sequence). CDR3 nucleotides: TGTGCCAGCAGAGGCCCACCCCCGGCTAGCGGGGGGGCTTGGGATGAGCAGTTCTTC. Translation gives CASRGPPPASGGAWDEQFF. Full variable domain (outside the CDR3, taken from reference TRBV5-4 and TRBJ2-1): ETGVTQSPTHLIKTRGQQVTLRCSSQSGHNTVSWYQQALGQGPQFIFQYYREEENGRGNFPPRFSGLQFPNYSSELNVNALELDDSALYLCASRGPPPASGGAWDEQFFGPGTRLTVL.

This clone was detected only once. The V and J genes are TRBV29-1 and TRBJ2-7, with D unclear. The germline V gene encodes CDR1 SQVTM and CDR2 ANQGSEA. V gave up 4 bases and J gave up 2 bases, with 9 bases separating them. The CDR3 contains 12 residues. The CDR3: CSVVSGTYEQYF. CDR3 coding DNA: TGCAGCGTTGTATCAGGCACCTACGAGCAGTACTTC.

The gene calls are TRBV5-1 and TRBJ2-3; 16 positions agree with TRBD2. Germline trimming cut 2 bases from V and 7 bases from J; bases unmatched to any gene: 13. Germline V gives CDR1 SGHRS, CDR2 YFSETQ. The CDR3 contains 19 residues. CDR3 nucleotide sequence: TGCGCCAGCAGCTTTTCCGCACCGGGACTAGCGGGGGGGCCAAATACGCAGTATTTT. This translates into CASSFSAPGLAGGPNTQYF.

This chain links TRBV19 with TRBJ2-5, with 9 bases fitting TRBD2. The CDR3 is 14 residues long. After removal of 1 base from V and 7 bases from J, the junction contained 4 bases not matched to a gene. The V gene's germline CDR1 is LNHDA and CDR2 SQIVND (reference sequence). DNA for the CDR3: TGTGCCAGTAGTATAGTAGCGGGGGACATGACCCAGTACTTC. As protein: CASSIVAGDMTQYF.